This entry lists 29 T cell receptor beta chains sequenced from one sample in a study of Ad26.COV2.S vaccination and SARS-CoV-2 variants. Sequencing used immunoSEQ multiplex PCR; TCRdb keeps in-frame clones, though not all of them. The repertoire holds about 480,000 clones, with around 90% as singletons. Treatment denoted: around 19 received Ad26.COV2.S at low or high dose, single or two shots; 5 received placebo; per-sample allocation not given. The investigators took samples on day 63 after the first vaccine or placebo injection. The sequenced sample was peripheral blood, obtained in a trial of Ad26.COV2.S vaccine versus placebo. These receptors were taken from a person between 18 and 65 years old who received the Ad26.COV2.S COVID-19 vaccine or a placebo.

This clone appeared once. The chain uses TRBV6-6 and TRBJ1-6; a possible D gene is TRBD1 (5 bases). Germline V gene lookup returns CDR1 MNHNY and CDR2 SVGAGI (reference sequence). This CDR3 comprises 14 residues. V lost 2 bases and J 7 bases, leaving 9 bases between the germline ends. The CDR3 reads CASSYRDRNSPLHF. The DNA for the CDR3 is TGTGCCAGCAGTTACCGGGACCGGAATTCACCCCTCCACTTT.

The chain employs TRBV28 and TRBJ1-1; 12 bases match TRBD1. V lost 2 bases and J lost 6; bases outside the gene matches: 13. This CDR3 has 18 amino acids. The germline V gene encodes CDR1 MDHEN and CDR2 SYDVKM. CDR3 sequence (DNA): TGTGCCAGCAGTTTACTACCCGGGACAGGGGGCGCCGTTGCTGAAGCTTTCTTT. Its protein is CASSLLPGTGGAVAEAFF.

CDR3 DNA: TGCGCCAGCAGCTTGGACCCCTGGGGCCCTCCCCGGCCGCGCTACAATGAGCAGTTCTTC. This encodes CASSLDPWGPPRPRYNEQFF. This rearrangement joins TRBV5-1 to TRBJ2-1; maybe TRBD1 (5 bases). CDR3 length: 20 amino acids. Germline V gives CDR1 SGHRS, CDR2 YFSETQ. V lost 0 bases to trimming and J lost 3 bases, with 25 bases between them. The entire variable domain, with the rest obtained from reference TRBV5-1 and TRBJ2-1, is as follows: KAGVTQTPRYLIKTRGQQVTLSCSPISGHRSVSWYQQTPGQGLQFLFEYFSETQRNKGNFPGRFSGRQFSNSRSEMNVSTLELGDSALYLCASSLDPWGPPRPRYNEQFFGPGTRLTVL.

The rearrangement uses TRBV25-1 and TRBJ1-3; the D gene is possibly TRBD1 (5 bases). Trimming removed 6 bases at V and 1 base at J, with 16 bases between. CDR3 length equals 16 residues. The V gene's germline CDR1 is MGHDK and CDR2 SYGVNS. As DNA, the CDR3 is TGTGCCAGCAGCCCTACCGCCAGGGAATCTGGAAACACCATATATTTT. Translated, it gives CASSPTARESGNTIYF.

The gene calls are TRBV7-8 and TRBJ2-3, with 7 bases fitting TRBD1. The CDR3 has 11 residues. The germline V gene encodes CDR1 SGHVS and CDR2 FQNEAQ. V lost 1 base and J lost 11; bases outside the gene matches: 0. The CDR3 nucleotides read TGTGCCAGCAGCTTAGACAGGGGGCAGTATTTT. This translates into CASSLDRGQYF.

A few counts support this clone. The V and J genes are TRBV18 and TRBJ2-5, with TRBD2 matching over 10 bases. Trimming took 5 bases from V and 4 from J; bases not matched to a gene: 13. The germline V gene has CDR1 KGHSH and CDR2 LQKENI. The CDR3 covers 17 residues. CDR3 DNA sequence: TGTGCCAGCTCATCCTTCCCCCTAGCGGGAGTTGGAGAGACCCAGTACTTC. Translated, it gives CASSSFPLAGVGETQYF.

V gene TRBV6-5 combines with J gene TRBJ1-2; weak D call: TRBD1 (5 bases). From germline, CDR1 is MNHEY and CDR2 SVGAGI. The V end was cut by 11 bases, the J end by 4 bases, with 17 bases between. The CDR3 is made up of 13 amino acids. As DNA, the CDR3 is TGTGCCTGCCAGCCCCCAGGGCCCTATGGCTACACCTTC. Protein: CACQPPGPYGYTF.

The chain links TRBV12-3 or TRBV12-4 to TRBJ1-2, with D unresolved. V dropped 5 bases and J dropped 2 bases, with 9 bases sitting between them. The CDR3 runs 13 residues. CDR3 residues: CASSPLVNYGYTF. CDR3 in DNA: TGTGCCAGCAGTCCCCTCGTCAACTATGGCTACACCTTC.

The chain has TRBV18 and TRBJ2-1, with D unclear. The length of the CDR3 is 14 residues. CDR1 is KGHSH, CDR2 LQKENI, per germline. Trimming stripped 3 bases from V and 6 bases from J, with 12 bases between. DNA for the CDR3: TGTGCCAGCTCACCGACCACAGCGAGCAATGAGCAGTTCTTC. It translates to CASSPTTASNEQFF.

The chain uses TRBV7-9 and TRBJ1-4; D might be TRBD1 (5 bases). This CDR3 has 15 residues. V lost 1 base, J lost 5 bases, and 11 bases lay in between. The V gene's germline CDR1 is SEHNR and CDR2 FQNEAQ (reference sequence). CDR3 DNA sequence: TGTGCCAGCAGCTTAGGGCCAGGGTCGAATGAAAAACTGTTTTTT. Its translation is CASSLGPGSNEKLFF.

The sample holds one count of this clone. The chain employs TRBV21-1 and TRBJ1-5; the tabulated D call, TRBD1, remains unverified against the DNA. TRBV21-1 is recorded as a pseudogene. The CDR3 has 16 residues. CDR3 loop: CASSKDTQGLGQPQHF. CDR3 coding DNA: TGTGCCAGCAGCAAAGATACGCAGGGGCTTGGTCAGCCCCAGCATTTT.

The CDR3 loop is CASSQGQGPIYEQYF. As DNA, the CDR3 is TGTGCCAGCAGCCAAGGACAGGGACCCATCTACGAGCAGTACTTC. The chain is built from TRBV4-2 and TRBJ2-7; 7 nucleotides align to TRBD1. The CDR3 is 15 amino acids. The V segment lost 1 base and the J segment 3 bases; nucleotides outside the gene matches: 6. Germline lookup yields CDR1 LGHNA and CDR2 YNFKEQ.

The chain recombines TRBV11-3 with TRBJ1-6, with 8 bases aligning to TRBD1. With 4 bases clipped from V and 7 bases from J, the junction kept 9 bases outside the gene matches. This CDR3 comprises 16 residues. Germline V gene lookup returns CDR1 SGHNT and CDR2 YENEEA. For the CDR3, the DNA is TGTGCCAGCAGCTCATCGGCCGGGACAGGAAATTCACCCCTCCACTTT. This sequence encodes CASSSSAGTGNSPLHF.

The CDR3: CASSRGTSGRSETQYF. CDR3 DNA: TGTGCCAGCAGCCGCGGGACTAGCGGGAGGTCAGAGACCCAGTACTTC. The chain uses TRBV27 and TRBJ2-5; 15 bases agree with TRBD2. In germline, CDR1 is MNHEY, CDR2 SMNVEV (reference sequence). The CDR3 extends over 16 amino acids. Trimming cost V 6 bases and J 4 bases; bases outside gene matches: 6.

The chain recombines TRBV6-5 with TRBJ1-1; D not certain. This CDR3 has 15 residues. CDR1 and CDR2 (germline): MNHEY, SVGAGI. V dropped 10 bases and J dropped 1 base, with 19 bases sitting between them. The CDR3 reads CATRGREQRNTEAFF. DNA for the CDR3: TGTGCCACCCGAGGACGAGAGCAGAGGAACACTGAAGCTTTCTTT.

The chain is built from TRBV6-2 or TRBV6-3 and TRBJ2-7; 10 nucleotides match TRBD2. V lost 1 base to trimming and J lost 2 bases; unmatched junction nucleotides: 8. The CDR3 is 17 residues long. Germline lookup yields CDR1 MNHEY and CDR2 SVGEGT. The CDR3 spells CASSYLSGLARPYEQYF. Written as DNA, the CDR3 is TGTGCCAGCAGTTACTTGTCGGGACTAGCGCGACCCTACGAGCAGTACTTC.

The rearrangement links TRBV7-2 to TRBJ2-3; D ambiguous. This CDR3 has 13 residues. V lost 2 bases and J 3 bases, leaving 6 bases between the germline ends. Per the germline V gene, CDR1 is SGHTA and CDR2 is FQGNSA. The CDR3 spells CASSLSRTDTQYF. The CDR3 DNA sequence: TGTGCCAGCAGCTTATCTAGGACAGATACGCAGTATTTT. The full variable domain, its missing parts supplied by reference TRBV7-2 and TRBJ2-3, is GAGVSQSPSNKVTEKGKDVELRCDPISGHTALYWYRQSLGQGLEFLIYFQGNSAPDKSGLPSDRFSAERTGGSVSTLTIQRTQQEDSAVYLCASSLSRTDTQYFGPGTRLTVL.

This sequence joins TRBV28 and TRBJ1-1; D gene unclear. CDR3 length equals 14 residues. In germline, CDR1 is MDHEN, CDR2 SYDVKM. The V end lost 3 bases, the J end lost 1 base, and 9 bases lay between the germline ends. The CDR3 sequence: CASSLGLPNTEAFF. In DNA form, the CDR3 reads TGTGCCAGCAGTTTGGGGTTGCCGAACACTGAAGCTTTCTTT.

As regards this clone: This CDR3 is also generated by other DNA sequences in the sample. The CDR3, as DNA: TGCAGCGTTGGTGGGACAGGAGGGGAGACCCAGTACTTC. It is translated as CSVGGTGGETQYF. V usage is TRBV29-1 and J usage is TRBJ2-5; 8 nucleotides align to TRBD1. CDR1 and CDR2 (germline): SQVTM, ANQGSEA. J lost 5 bases, V lost 4 bases, and 6 bases had no gene match. The CDR3 has 13 amino acids.

This clone occurred once. The rearrangement links TRBV7-2 to TRBJ1-6; no definite D call. The V gene lost 2 bases and the J gene lost 9 bases, with 14 bases spanning the gap. The CDR3 contains 15 residues. Germline V gene lookup returns CDR1 SGHTA and CDR2 FQGNSA. This CDR3 is CASSLRRQNGSPLHF. The CDR3 nucleotides read TGTGCCAGCAGCTTAAGGCGGCAGAACGGTTCACCCCTCCACTTT.

The V and J genes are TRBV19 and TRBJ1-1, with 9 bases matching TRBD1. There are 14 residues in the CDR3. CDR1 and CDR2 from the germline V gene are LNHDA and SQIVND (reference sequence). V lost 7 bases, J lost 4 bases, and 7 bases stayed unmatched. The CDR3 coding sequence is TGTGCCAGTACGGTACAGGGGGCGGGCACTGAAGCTTTCTTT. It is translated as CASTVQGAGTEAFF.

This clone was counted a few times. The J gene is TRBJ1-4, the V gene TRBV9; 7 nucleotides line up with TRBD1. This CDR3 region has 16 residues. In germline, CDR1 is SGDLS, CDR2 YYNGEE. With 0 bases clipped from V and 0 bases from J, the junction kept 2 bases outside the gene matches. CDR3 protein: CASSVDQGATNEKLFF. CDR3 DNA sequence: TGTGCCAGCAGCGTAGACCAGGGGGCAACTAATGAAAAACTGTTTTTT.

The rearrangement links TRBV2 to TRBJ2-1, with 11 bases matching TRBD2. CDR1 SNHLY and CDR2 FYNNEI come from the germline V gene. CDR3 size: 20 residues. With V trimmed by 5 bases and J by 8 bases, 23 bases remained unmatched. For the CDR3, the DNA is TGTGCCAGCAGTCCGACCAGACTAGCGGGGAGGGTAGGTCTCGTCTATGAGCAGTTCTTC. Its protein is CASSPTRLAGRVGLVYEQFF.

This chain connects TRBV20-1 to TRBJ2-3; D perhaps matches TRBD2 (5 bases). The CDR3 is 15 residues long. From germline, CDR1 is DFQATT and CDR2 SNEGSKA (reference sequence). V lost 3 bases, J lost 6 bases, and 19 bases lay in between. The CDR3 spells CSASDGSGYDDTQYF. DNA for the CDR3: TGCAGTGCTAGTGACGGGTCGGGGTATGATGATACGCAGTATTTT.

The genes are TRBV5-1 and TRBJ2-2, with 14 bases matching TRBD2. Germline CDR1 SGHRS, CDR2 YFSETQ. V lost 0 bases, J lost 6 bases, and 1 base stayed unmatched. The CDR3 totals 16 residues. The CDR3 spells CASSLVGLAGAGELFF. DNA of the CDR3: TGCGCCAGCAGCTTGGTGGGACTAGCGGGAGCCGGGGAGCTGTTTTTT.

This chain joins TRBV5-6 and TRBJ1-2; no reliable D call. The CDR3 contains 12 residues. Per germline, CDR1 SGHDT and CDR2 YYEEEE. V was shortened by 0 bases and J by 11 bases, with 11 bases between the two germline ends. In nucleotides, the CDR3 is TGTGCCAGCAGCTTGGCCACCCCGTGGTACACCTTC. Amino acid sequence: CASSLATPWYTF.

The rearrangement joins TRBV7-2 to TRBJ1-4; D gene uncertain. Trimming took 4 bases from V and 10 from J, leaving 19 bases between them. The CDR3 contains 15 residues. Germline-derived CDR1 and CDR2 are SGHTA and FQGNSA. Here the CDR3 DNA reads TGTGCCAGCAGCTCTCAGACCCCGAAGTCCGGAAAACTGTTTTTT. It translates to CASSSQTPKSGKLFF. The complete variable domain, with remaining parts taken from reference TRBV7-2 and TRBJ1-4, reads GAGVSQSPSNKVTEKGKDVELRCDPISGHTALYWYRQSLGQGLEFLIYFQGNSAPDKSGLPSDRFSAERTGGSVSTLTIQRTQQEDSAVYLCASSSQTPKSGKLFFGSGTQLSVL.

This clone was observed a few times. CDR3 sequence reads: CASSPPGVRETQYF. The CDR3 DNA is TGTGCCAGCAGTCCCCCGGGGGTGAGAGAGACCCAGTACTTC. V is TRBV27 and J is TRBJ2-5, with TRBD2 as a possible D gene (6 bases). The CDR3 consists of 14 residues. Trimming removed 5 bases at V and 4 bases at J, with 14 bases between. Per germline, CDR1 MNHEY and CDR2 SMNVEV (reference sequence).

This chain joins TRBV6-5 and TRBJ2-2; 12 bases map to TRBD2. J lost 8 bases, V lost 2 bases, and 6 bases had no gene match. Germline V gene sequence: CDR1 MNHEY, CDR2 SVGAGI. The CDR3 consists of 16 residues. This CDR3 is CASSYSRLAGGGELFF. Here the CDR3 DNA reads TGTGCCAGCAGTTACAGTCGGCTAGCGGGAGGGGGGGAGCTGTTTTTT.